This TCR beta chain is from a study of control samples from healthy donors and cancer patients. The assay was immunoSEQ multiplex PCR, and TCRdb's table has in-frame clones only and misses some. The sample yields 150,000 to 200,000 clones, around 94% seen once. Sequenced: blood. The TCR was taken from a man aged 30 to 45 in good health.

The CDR3 coding sequence is TGTGCCAGCAGCCAGGGGGCGCAGGGGAGCAATGAGCAGTTCTTC. Translation gives CASSQGAQGSNEQFF. The chain carries TRBV4-2 and TRBJ2-1, with a possible D match to TRBD1 (6 bases). Trimming removed 3 bases from V and 6 bases from J, with 15 bases in between. The CDR3 contains 15 residues. Germline V gene sequence: CDR1 LGHNA, CDR2 YNFKEQ.